Sequencing of this T cell receptor (beta chain) was carried out in a study of T cells after yellow fever vaccination. TCRdb independently ran MiXCR on the 5' RACE reads; one entry per CDR3 protein. The sample consists of around 360,000 distinct CDR3 sequences, about 9.9% of them appearing once. Study results and limitations: Clonotype sharing between CD4 and CD8 compartments was small.

The length of the CDR3 is 15 residues. V dropped 1 base and J dropped 3 bases, with 11 bases sitting between them. This clonotype was seen only a few times. Its matching antigen is unknown. This receptor was identified in a man aged 18 to 35 who received the YFV17D yellow fever vaccine. Sample: PBMCs, taken on the day of the first yellow fever vaccination. This chain uses TRBV12-3 or TRBV12-4 with TRBJ2-3; D gene unclear. The CDR3 spells CASSLGPGLTDTQYF. In DNA form, the CDR3 reads TGTGCCAGCAGTTTAGGACCCGGTTTAACAGATACGCAGTATTTT.